This T cell receptor (beta chain) originates from a study of regulatory T cells in long-lasting Graves disease. Construction of the TCR beta libraries employed iRepertoire HTBI primers in conjunction with Arm-PCR of CDR3 regions. TCRdb passed the multiplex PCR reads through MiXCR, listing each CDR3 protein once. The sample comprises approximately 470,000 distinct CDR3 sequences, more than 20% of which are singletons, and approximately 7.8% rests with the top ten. Described time point: persistent/refractory GD, antithyroid drugs over 5 years with positive TRAb. Extracted RNA from PBMCs served as the source of the TCR library. Diagnosing Graves' disease relied on the American Thyroid Association guidelines. The patients were enrolled through endocrinology in Xi'an, China. Germline assignment: CDR1 GTSNPN and CDR2 SVGIG (reference sequence). V shed 2 bases and J 5 bases; nucleotides not matched to a gene: 8. This CDR3 spans 16 amino acids.

This clonotype turned up a few times. The sequence was collected from a female donor with Graves disease. The sample in question was peripheral blood mononuclear cells (PBMCs), obtained when the disease was refractory, from a patient treated with antithyroid drugs. The chain combines TRBV30 with TRBJ2-2; TRBD2 aligns across 10 bases. CDR3 loop: CAWSYSSGRLTGELFF. DNA of the CDR3: TGTGCCTGGAGTTACTCTAGCGGGAGATTGACCGGGGAGCTGTTTTTT.